The clone carrying this TCR beta chain was detected many times. Its antigen is undetermined. RNA transcripts yielded amplified TCR beta CDR3 regions. Carried out on the TCR CDR3, a first-round RT-PCR used the HTBI primer set. TCRdb processed the multiplex PCR reads anew with MiXCR; each CDR3 protein has one entry. Of 550,000 to 650,000 distinct CDR3 sequences listed, roughly 13% are singletons. The data are from a study of T cells in Graves' hyperthyroidism and ophthalmopathy. Trimming pared 5 bases from V and 0 bases from J, leaving 10 bases between. CDR3 length: 14 residues. In germline, CDR1 is SGHRS, CDR2 YFSETQ. Study results and limitations: Appearing also in blood were most of the thyroid clonotypes expanded above 0.001.

Disease duration under 2 months; hyperthyroidism patients were aged 18 to 65. On the basis of clinical symptoms, serum thyroxine and TRAb, thyroid ultrasound and orbital computed tomography, diagnoses were made. V and J are TRBV5-1 and TRBJ2-3; D uncertain. The clonotype comes from a woman in her twenties or thirties with Graves' hyperthyroidism that later progressed to Graves' ophthalmopathy. Input material: blood. The CDR3 sequence: CASSTAPSTDTQYF. CDR3 nucleotides: TGCGCCAGCAGTACGGCACCGAGCACAGATACGCAGTATTTT.